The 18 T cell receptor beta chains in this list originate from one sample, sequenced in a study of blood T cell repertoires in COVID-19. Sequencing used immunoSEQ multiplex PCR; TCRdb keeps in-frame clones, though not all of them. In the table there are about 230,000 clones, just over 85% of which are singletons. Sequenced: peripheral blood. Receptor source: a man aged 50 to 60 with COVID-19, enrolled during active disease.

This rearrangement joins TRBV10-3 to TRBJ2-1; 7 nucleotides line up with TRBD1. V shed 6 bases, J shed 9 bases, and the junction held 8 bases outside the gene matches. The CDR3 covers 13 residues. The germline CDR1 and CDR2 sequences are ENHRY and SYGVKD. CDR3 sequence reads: CAIRETGQFEQFF. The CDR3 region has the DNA TGTGCCATCAGGGAAACGGGACAGTTTGAGCAGTTCTTC.

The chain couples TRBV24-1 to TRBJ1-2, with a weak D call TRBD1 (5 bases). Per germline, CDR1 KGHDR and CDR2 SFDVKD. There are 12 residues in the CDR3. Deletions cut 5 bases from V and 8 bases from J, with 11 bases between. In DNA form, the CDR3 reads TGTGCCACCAGTGTCCAGGGTTACGGCTACACCTTC. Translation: CATSVQGYGYTF.

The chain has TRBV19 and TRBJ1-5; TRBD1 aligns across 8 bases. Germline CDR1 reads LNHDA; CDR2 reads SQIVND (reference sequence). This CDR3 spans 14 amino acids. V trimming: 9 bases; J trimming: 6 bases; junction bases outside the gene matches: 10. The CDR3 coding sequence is TGTGCCAGCAACCCCGGACAGGGTGGTCAGCCCCAGCATTTT. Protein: CASNPGQGGQPQHF.

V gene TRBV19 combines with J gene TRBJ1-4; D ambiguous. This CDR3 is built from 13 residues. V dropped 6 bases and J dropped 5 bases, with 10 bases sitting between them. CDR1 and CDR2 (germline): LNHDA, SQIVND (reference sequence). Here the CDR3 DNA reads TGTGCCAGTAGCCAGCGGACGAATGAAAAACTGTTTTTT. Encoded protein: CASSQRTNEKLFF.

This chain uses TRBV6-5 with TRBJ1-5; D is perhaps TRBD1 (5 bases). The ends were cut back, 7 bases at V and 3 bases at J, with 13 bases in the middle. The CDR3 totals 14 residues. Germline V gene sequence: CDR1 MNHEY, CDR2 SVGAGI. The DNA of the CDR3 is TGTGCCAGCACCCCGGGACTCGCCAATCAGCCCCAGCATTTT. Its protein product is CASTPGLANQPQHF.

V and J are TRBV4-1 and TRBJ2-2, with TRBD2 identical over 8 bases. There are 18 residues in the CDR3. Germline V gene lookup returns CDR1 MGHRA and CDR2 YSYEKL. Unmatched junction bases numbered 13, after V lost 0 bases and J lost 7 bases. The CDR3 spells CASSQEPSGTSIVGELFF. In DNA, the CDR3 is TGCGCCAGCAGCCAAGAACCGTCCGGGACTAGTATAGTCGGGGAGCTGTTTTTT.

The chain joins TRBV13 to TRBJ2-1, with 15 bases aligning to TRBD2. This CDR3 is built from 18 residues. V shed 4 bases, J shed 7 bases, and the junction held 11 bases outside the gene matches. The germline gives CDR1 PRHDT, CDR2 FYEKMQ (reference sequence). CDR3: CASSSGLAGGYSRNEQFF. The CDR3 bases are TGTGCCAGCAGCTCTGGACTAGCGGGGGGGTATAGCCGGAATGAGCAGTTCTTC. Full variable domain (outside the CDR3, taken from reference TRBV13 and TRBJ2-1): AAGVIQSPRHLIKEKRETATLKCYPIPRHDTVYWYQQGPGQDPQFLISFYEKMQSDKGSIPDRFSAQQFSDYHSELNMSSLELGDSALYFCASSSGLAGGYSRNEQFFGPGTRLTVL.

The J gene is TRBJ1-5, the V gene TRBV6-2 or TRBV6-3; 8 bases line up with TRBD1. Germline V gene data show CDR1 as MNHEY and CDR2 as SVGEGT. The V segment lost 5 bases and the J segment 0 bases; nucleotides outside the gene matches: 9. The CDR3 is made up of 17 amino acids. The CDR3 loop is CASSEPGQAYSNQPQHF. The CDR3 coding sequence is TGTGCCAGCAGTGAGCCGGGACAGGCTTATAGCAATCAGCCCCAGCATTTT.

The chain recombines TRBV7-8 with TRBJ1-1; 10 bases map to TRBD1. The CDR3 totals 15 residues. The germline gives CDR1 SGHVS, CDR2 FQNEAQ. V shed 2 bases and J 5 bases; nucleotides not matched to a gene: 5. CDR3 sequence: CASSLPGTGVTEAFF. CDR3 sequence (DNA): TGTGCCAGCAGCTTACCCGGGACAGGGGTGACTGAAGCTTTCTTT.

In DNA form, the CDR3 reads TGTGCCAGCAGCGCAGTACAGGGGGCCGGGGAGACCCAGTACTTC. Its translation is CASSAVQGAGETQYF. V usage is TRBV7-6 and J usage is TRBJ2-5; TRBD1 matches at 9 bases. The junction had 9 bases not matched to a gene; V was cut back by 5 bases and J by 5 bases. The CDR3 covers 15 residues. Germline V gene lookup returns CDR1 SGHVS and CDR2 FNYEAQ.

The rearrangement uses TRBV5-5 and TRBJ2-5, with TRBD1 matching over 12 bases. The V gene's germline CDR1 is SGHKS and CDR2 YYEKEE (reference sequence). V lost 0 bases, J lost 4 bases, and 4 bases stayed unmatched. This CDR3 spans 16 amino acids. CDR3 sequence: CASSLDGTGGRETQYF. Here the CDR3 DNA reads TGTGCCAGCAGCTTGGACGGGACAGGGGGCAGAGAGACCCAGTACTTC.

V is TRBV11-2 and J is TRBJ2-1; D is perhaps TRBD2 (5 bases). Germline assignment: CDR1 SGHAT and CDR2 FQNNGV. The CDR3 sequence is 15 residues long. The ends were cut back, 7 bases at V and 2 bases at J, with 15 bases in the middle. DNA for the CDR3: TGTGCCAGCACCTCAGGAGCGGCAACCTACAATGAGCAGTTCTTC. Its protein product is CASTSGAATYNEQFF.

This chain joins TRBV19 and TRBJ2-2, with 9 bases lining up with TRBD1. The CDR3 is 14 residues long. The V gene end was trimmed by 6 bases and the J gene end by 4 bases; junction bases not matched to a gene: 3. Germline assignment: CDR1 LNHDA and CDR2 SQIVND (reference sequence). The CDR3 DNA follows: TGTGCCAGTAGCGACAGGGGGTCCACCGGGGAGCTGTTTTTT. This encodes CASSDRGSTGELFF.

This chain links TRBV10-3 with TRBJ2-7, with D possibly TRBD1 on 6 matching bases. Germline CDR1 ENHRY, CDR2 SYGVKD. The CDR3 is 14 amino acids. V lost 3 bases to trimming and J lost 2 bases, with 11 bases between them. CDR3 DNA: TGTGCCATCAGTGACTCAACAGGGACCTACGAGCAGTACTTC. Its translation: CAISDSTGTYEQYF.

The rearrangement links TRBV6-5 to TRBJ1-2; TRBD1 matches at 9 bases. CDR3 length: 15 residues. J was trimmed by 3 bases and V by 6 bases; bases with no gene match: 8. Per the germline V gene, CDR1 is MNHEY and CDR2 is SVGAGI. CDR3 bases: TGTGCCAGCAGCCACGACCGGACAGGGGACTATGGCTACACCTTC. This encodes CASSHDRTGDYGYTF.

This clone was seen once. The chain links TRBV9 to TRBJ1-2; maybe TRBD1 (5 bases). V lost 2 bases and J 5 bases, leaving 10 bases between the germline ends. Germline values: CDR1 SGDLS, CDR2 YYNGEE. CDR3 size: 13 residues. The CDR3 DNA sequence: TGTGCCAGCAGCGTCGACAGTGGTTATGGCTACACCTTC. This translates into CASSVDSGYGYTF.

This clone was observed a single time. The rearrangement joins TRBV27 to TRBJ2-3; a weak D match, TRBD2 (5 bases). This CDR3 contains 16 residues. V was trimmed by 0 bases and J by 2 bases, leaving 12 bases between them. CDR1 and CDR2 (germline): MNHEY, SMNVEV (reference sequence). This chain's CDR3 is CASSLSGGYYTDTQYF. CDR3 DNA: TGTGCCAGCAGTTTATCAGGCGGGTACTACACAGATACGCAGTATTTT.

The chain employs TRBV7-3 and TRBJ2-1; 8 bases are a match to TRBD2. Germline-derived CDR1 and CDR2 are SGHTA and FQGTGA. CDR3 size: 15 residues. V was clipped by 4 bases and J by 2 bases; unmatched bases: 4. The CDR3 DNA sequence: TGTGCCAGCAGCTCCGCCGGGGGGGCCTACAATGAGCAGTTCTTC. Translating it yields CASSSAGGAYNEQFF.